This paragraph covers one TCR beta chain sequence. The target antigen is unknown. The entry originates in a study of blood T cells in healthy people across ages. Whole-study findings and limits: In the absence of known donor CMV status, changes in expanded clonotypes were possibly confounded.

From germline, CDR1 is MNHEY and CDR2 SMNVEV (reference sequence). CDR3 length: 14 amino acids. Trimming removed 3 bases from V and 4 bases from J, with 13 bases in between. It was with a sample-barcoded 5' primer and a J-beta primer mix that a second PCR of roughly 6 to 12 cycles was run. TCRdb ran MiXCR on the 5' RACE reads and lists one entry per CDR3 protein. The profile shows some 760,000 distinct CDR3 sequences, 25% of them singletons. The same data also contributed to another study, on T cells of mothers and their children. That report notes: Regardless of relatedness, pairs show thymic selection shaping TCR recombination output in a similar manner.

This TCR was recovered from a boy between 10 and 17 years old in good health. The genes are TRBV27 and TRBJ2-7; D is uncertain. Sequences were obtained from blood. This chain's CDR3 is CASSLGQAGYEQYF. CDR3 nucleotides: TGTGCCAGCAGTTTGGGTCAGGCCGGGTACGAGCAGTACTTC.